This record concerns one T cell receptor beta chain sequence. With V trimmed by 5 bases and J by 5 bases, 12 bases remained unmatched. The CDR3 has 17 amino acids. The germline V gene has CDR1 SGHDT and CDR2 YYEEEE. The entry originates in a study of shared clonotypes between healthy human individuals. Healthy adults negative for HIV, lacking recent acute infections or vaccinations, served as donors. The donors, all of them Caucasian adults, lived in Nashville, Tennessee. Ten immunoSEQ deep assay plates held the unsorted PBMC DNA. Assay used: immunoSEQ multiplex PCR; TCRdb lists only in-frame clones, some missing. The sample comprises approximately 480,000 clones, 60% to 80% of which are singletons, and about 12% rests with the top ten.

This rearrangement joins TRBV5-6 to TRBJ2-3, with 12 positions matching TRBD2. The source of this sequence is a woman between 40 and 50 years old in good health. Some clones in this sample may be carry-over from other donors' samples. Sequenced: PBMCs. The CDR3 DNA is TGTGCCAGCAGTTCTATGACTAGCGGGAGTTCGGTAGATACGCAGTATTTT. This encodes CASSSMTSGSSVDTQYF.